This is a list of T cell receptor beta chains from one sample in a study of cytomegalovirus exposure and HLA in healthy donors. The data were produced by immunoSEQ multiplex PCR, yet TCRdb's version contains in-frame clones alone and is incomplete. The table lists 100,000 to 150,000 clones, approximately 92% of them singletons. What was sequenced was PBMCs. All receptors derive from a woman under 30 in good health and CMV-seronegative. CDR3s include the opening cysteine and the closing phenylalanine or tryptophan. D genes are given only for firm matches. Part of the rows lack a size; the others show once, few, many or a class for expanded clones.

j_gene: TRBJ2-3; d_gene: -; abundance: -; len: 14; v_gene: TRBV6-4; CDR3nt: TGTGCCAGCAGTGACTCTTTCCAGCGTGGTACGCAGTATTTT; CDR3aa: CASSDSFQRGTQYF
j_gene: TRBJ2-5; d_gene: TRBD1; abundance: -; len: 14; v_gene: TRBV10-3; CDR3nt: TGTGCCATCAGCGACAGGGGGCGGGTGGAGACCCAGTACTTC; CDR3aa: CAISDRGRVETQYF
j_gene: TRBJ1-6; d_gene: -; abundance: -; len: 16; v_gene: TRBV6-1; CDR3nt: TGTGCCAGCAGTGATGGGGGGGCCGACGATTATTCACCCCTCCACTTT; CDR3aa: CASSDGGADDYSPLHF
j_gene: TRBJ2-1; d_gene: TRBD1; abundance: -; len: 16; v_gene: TRBV5-1; CDR3nt: TGCGCCAGCAGCCCCGGGACAGGGCCCATCTACAATGAGCAGTTCTTC; CDR3aa: CASSPGTGPIYNEQFF
j_gene: TRBJ2-5; d_gene: -; abundance: -; len: 13; v_gene: TRBV7-7; CDR3nt: TGTGCTAGCGCCCTAGGGGTTGGGGAGACCCAGTACTTC; CDR3aa: CASALGVGETQYF
j_gene: TRBJ1-2; d_gene: TRBD1; abundance: -; len: 15; v_gene: TRBV5-4; CDR3nt: TGTGCCAGCAGCCTCGAACAGGGGGCGCGTTATGGCTACACCTTC; CDR3aa: CASSLEQGARYGYTF
j_gene: TRBJ1-1; d_gene: -; abundance: few; len: 14; v_gene: TRBV6-1; CDR3nt: TGTGCCAGCACGAGTCAGGGCATGAACACTGAAGCTTTCTTT; CDR3aa: CASTSQGMNTEAFF
j_gene: TRBJ2-5; d_gene: TRBD1; abundance: -; len: 17; v_gene: TRBV6-1; CDR3nt: TGTGCCAGCAGTGAATTCCATGGGACAGGGGTCCGGGGGACCCAGTACTTC; CDR3aa: CASSEFHGTGVRGTQYF
j_gene: TRBJ1-1; d_gene: -; abundance: -; len: 15; v_gene: TRBV5-5; CDR3nt: TGTGCCAGCACGCCCCAGACAGGCGGCATTCATGAAGCTTTCTTT; CDR3aa: CASTPQTGGIHEAFF
j_gene: TRBJ1-1; d_gene: -; abundance: -; len: 16; v_gene: TRBV19; CDR3nt: TGTGCCAGTCTCCGCCAGGGTTTGTCGGCCAACACTGAAGCTTTCTTT; CDR3aa: CASLRQGLSANTEAFF
j_gene: TRBJ2-3; d_gene: -; abundance: -; len: 14; v_gene: TRBV29-1; CDR3nt: TGCAGCGTTGATCCGGGGAACTACCCAGATACGCAGTATTTT; CDR3aa: CSVDPGNYPDTQYF
j_gene: TRBJ1-1; d_gene: TRBD1; abundance: -; len: 13; v_gene: TRBV2; CDR3nt: TGTGCCAGCACGGGACAGCTAAACACTGAAGCTTTCTTT; CDR3aa: CASTGQLNTEAFF